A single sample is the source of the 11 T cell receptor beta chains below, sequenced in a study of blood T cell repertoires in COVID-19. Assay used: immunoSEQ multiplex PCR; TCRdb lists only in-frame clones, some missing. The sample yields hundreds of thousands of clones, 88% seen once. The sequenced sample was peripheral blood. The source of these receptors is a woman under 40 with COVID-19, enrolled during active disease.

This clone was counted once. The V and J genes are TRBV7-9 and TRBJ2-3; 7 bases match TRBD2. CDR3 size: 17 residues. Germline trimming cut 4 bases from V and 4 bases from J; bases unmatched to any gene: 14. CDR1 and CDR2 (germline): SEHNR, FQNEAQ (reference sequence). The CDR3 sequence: CASSSRTRGPHPDTQYF. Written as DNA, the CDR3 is TGTGCCAGCAGCTCCCGGACTAGAGGGCCCCATCCAGATACGCAGTATTTT. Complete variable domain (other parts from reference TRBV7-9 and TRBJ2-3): DTGVSQNPRHKITKRGQNVTFRCDPISEHNRLYWYRQTLGQGPEFLTYFQNEAQLEKSRLLSDRFSAERPKGSFSTLEIQRTEQGDSAMYLCASSSRTRGPHPDTQYFGPGTRLTVL.

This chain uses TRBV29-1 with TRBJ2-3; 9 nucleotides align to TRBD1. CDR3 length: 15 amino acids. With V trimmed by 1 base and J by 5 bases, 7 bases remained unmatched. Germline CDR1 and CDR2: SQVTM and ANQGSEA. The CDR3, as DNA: TGCAGCGTTGAAGTACAGGGGGCGGTAATAGATACGCAGTATTTT. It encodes CSVEVQGAVIDTQYF.

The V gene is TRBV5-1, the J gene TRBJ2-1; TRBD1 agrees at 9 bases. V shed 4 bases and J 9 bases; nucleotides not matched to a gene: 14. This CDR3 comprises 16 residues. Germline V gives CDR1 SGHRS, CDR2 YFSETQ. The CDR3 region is CASSKQGDREFVEQFF. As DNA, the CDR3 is TGCGCCAGCAGCAAACAAGGGGACAGGGAATTCGTTGAGCAGTTCTTC.

As DNA, the CDR3 is TGTGCCAGCTCTCAGACAGGGGGTGTGTCTAATGAAAAACTGTTTTTT. As protein: CASSQTGGVSNEKLFF. The rearrangement joins TRBV25-1 to TRBJ1-4, with TRBD1 matching 9 bases. Germline CDR1 MGHDK, CDR2 SYGVNS. The V segment lost 8 bases and the J segment 3 bases; nucleotides outside the gene matches: 10. The CDR3 covers 16 residues.

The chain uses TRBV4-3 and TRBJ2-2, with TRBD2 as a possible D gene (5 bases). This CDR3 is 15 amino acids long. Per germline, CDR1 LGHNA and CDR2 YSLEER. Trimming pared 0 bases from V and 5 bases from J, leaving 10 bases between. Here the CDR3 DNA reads TGCGCCAGCAGCCAAGATCACGAGGGAACCGGGGAGCTGTTTTTT. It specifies CASSQDHEGTGELFF.

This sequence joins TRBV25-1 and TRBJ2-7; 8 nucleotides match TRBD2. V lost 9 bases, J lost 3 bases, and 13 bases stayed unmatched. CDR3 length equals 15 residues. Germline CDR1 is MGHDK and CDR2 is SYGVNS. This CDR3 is CASPLSGIVGYEQYV. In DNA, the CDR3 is TGTGCCAGTCCCCTTAGCGGGATTGTGGGCTACGAGCAGTACGTC.

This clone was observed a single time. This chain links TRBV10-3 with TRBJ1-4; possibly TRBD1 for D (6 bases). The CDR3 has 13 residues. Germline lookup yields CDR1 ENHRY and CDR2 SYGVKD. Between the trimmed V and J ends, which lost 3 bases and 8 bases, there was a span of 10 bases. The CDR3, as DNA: TGTGCCATCAGTGAAGCAGGGGCAGAAAAACTGTTTTTT. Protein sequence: CAISEAGAEKLFF.

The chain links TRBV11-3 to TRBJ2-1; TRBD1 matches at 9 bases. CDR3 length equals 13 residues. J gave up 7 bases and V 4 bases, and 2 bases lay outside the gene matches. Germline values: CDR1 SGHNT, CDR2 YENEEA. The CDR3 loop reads CASSYGTGNEQFF. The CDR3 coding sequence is TGTGCCAGCAGCTATGGGACAGGGAATGAGCAGTTCTTC.

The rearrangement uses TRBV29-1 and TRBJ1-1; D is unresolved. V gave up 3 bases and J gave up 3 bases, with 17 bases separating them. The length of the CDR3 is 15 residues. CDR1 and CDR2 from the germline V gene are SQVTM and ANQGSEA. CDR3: CSVDGRGGMDTEAFF. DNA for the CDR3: TGCAGCGTTGATGGACGGGGAGGGATGGACACTGAAGCTTTCTTT.

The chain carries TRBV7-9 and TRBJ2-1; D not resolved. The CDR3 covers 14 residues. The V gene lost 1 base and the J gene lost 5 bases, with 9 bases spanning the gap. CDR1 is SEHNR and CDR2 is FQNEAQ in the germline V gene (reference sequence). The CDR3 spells CASSLGGANNEQFF. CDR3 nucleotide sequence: TGTGCCAGCAGCTTAGGTGGAGCAAACAATGAGCAGTTCTTC.

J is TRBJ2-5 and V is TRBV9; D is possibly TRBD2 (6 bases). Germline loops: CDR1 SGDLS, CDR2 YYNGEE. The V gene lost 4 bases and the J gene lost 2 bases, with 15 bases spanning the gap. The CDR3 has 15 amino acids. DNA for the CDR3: TGTGCCAGCAGCCCCCGCTTAGCGGTACAAGAGACCCAGTACTTC. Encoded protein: CASSPRLAVQETQYF.